Described below is a single T cell receptor (beta chain) sequence and its context. Its specificity is unknown. V was clipped by 0 bases and J by 4 bases, with 10 bases between them. Germline V gene data show CDR1 as MNHEY and CDR2 as SMNVEV (reference sequence). The CDR3 covers 16 residues. BIOMED2 TRB-A/B primer pools were used in multiplex TRB PCR. TCRdb used MiXCR to reprocess the multiplex PCR reads, holding one entry per CDR3 protein. The sample lists several thousand distinct CDR3 sequences; 25% to 35% were seen once. The source of the sample is a study of T and B cells in COVID-19 patients. Study-wide points: The recovered cohort had roughly 2,200 exclusive TCR clusters, including 30 to 40 low generation probability clusters. Patients with COVID-19 reportedly showed strongly skewed T cell receptor beta variable and joining gene usage.

TRB was amplified from about 250-500 ng of blood genomic DNA. This TCR came from a human donor with active COVID-19. The specimen sequenced was blood. V gene TRBV27 combines with J gene TRBJ1-6, with no clear D. CDR3 nucleotides: TGTGCCAGCAGTTTATCGAGTGTGGGGTATAATTCACCCCTCCACTTT. Protein sequence: CASSLSSVGYNSPLHF.